The clone carrying this TCR beta chain was observed at least ten times. Its antigen is undetermined. This sample is part of a study of spatial heterogeneity in lung cancer. Study-level information: The average appearance count of each unique TCR and UMI combination in raw reads was more than ten.

Carried by each TCR cDNA molecule was a unique molecular identifier. TCRdb independently ran MiXCR on the 5' RACE reads; one entry per CDR3 protein. The table includes approximately 52,000 distinct CDR3 sequences, roughly 5% detected once. Documented time point: sample taken at primary tumor resection. Whole RNA, which was extracted from tumor, nontumor lung tissue or frozen PBMC, was sequenced without any cell sorting. The cohort: approximately 74 early-stage, untreated non-small cell lung cancer patients. The V end was cut by 6 bases, the J end by 5 bases, with 14 bases between. There are 14 residues in the CDR3. Germline CDR1 reads MNHNY; CDR2 reads SVGAGI (reference sequence). Study-level results: Follow-up blood showed ubiquitous expanded tumor TCRs less than blood at resection did.

The receptor was isolated from a male donor with early-stage non-small cell lung cancer. The source was PBMCs, collected at surgery. V is TRBV6-6 and J is TRBJ2-1; D gene uncertain. The DNA of the CDR3 is TGTGCCAGCAGCCTTACGGGCAGGCACAATGAGCAGTTCTTC. It is translated as CASSLTGRHNEQFF.